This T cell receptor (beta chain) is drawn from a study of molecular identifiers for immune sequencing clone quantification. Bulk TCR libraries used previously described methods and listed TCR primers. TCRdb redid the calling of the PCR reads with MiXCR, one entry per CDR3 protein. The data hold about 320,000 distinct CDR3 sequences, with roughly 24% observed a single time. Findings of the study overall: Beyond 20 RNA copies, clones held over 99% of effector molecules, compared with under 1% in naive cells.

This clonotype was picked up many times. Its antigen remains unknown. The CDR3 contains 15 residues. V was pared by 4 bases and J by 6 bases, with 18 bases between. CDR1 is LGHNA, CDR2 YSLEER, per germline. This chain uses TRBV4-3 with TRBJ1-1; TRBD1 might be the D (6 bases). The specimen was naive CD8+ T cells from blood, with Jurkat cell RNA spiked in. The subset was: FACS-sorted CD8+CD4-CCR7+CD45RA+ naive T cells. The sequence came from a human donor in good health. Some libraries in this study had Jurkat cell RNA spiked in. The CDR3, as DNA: TGCGCCAGCAGCCTCGACAGGACCGGAATGGCTGAAGCTTTCTTT. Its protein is CASSLDRTGMAEAFF.